This T cell receptor (beta chain) is from a study of hypomethylating agent response in myelodysplastic syndrome (dated by TCRdb to the early 2020s). About the full investigation: Patients were treated with the hypomethylating agents azacitidine (about 70% of the 11) or decitabine (3 of 11). Of the myelodysplastic syndrome patients in the cohort, several were male and 2 were female. A mean patient age of around 70 +/- 6 years was recorded, and a diploid cytogenetic profile was observed most commonly. TET2 mutation was identified most frequently, being present in about 50% of the 11 patients. About 6 patients had a response of complete response or hematologic improvement, and a few patients did not respond. Response was defined as complete response or hematologic improvement, and patients who met neither criterion were classified as non-responders. What the work shows at the level of the full study, not this receptor alone: No significant change in richness, rarefaction diversity or clonality was detected after hypomethylating agent treatment, either across all patients or within response groups. Only approximately ten patients were analyzed, so the cohort was small. Because the healthy control donors and the MDS patients were not matched by age, the comparison between MDS and healthy samples could have been affected. A possible recognition of novel MDS antigens by the shared GLIPH2 clusters was not confirmed and needs experimental validation. Responders more often showed novel clonotypes emerging, while non-responders displayed more contracted clonotypes after treatment.

The germline ends are 16 bases apart after V is trimmed by 5 bases and J by 5 bases. The CDR3 holds 15 amino acids from the cysteine to the phenylalanine. Of the read, only the CDR3 DNA is kept; its 45 bases are in frame from base 1. As encoded in the germline V gene, CDR1 is MDHEN while CDR2 is SYDVKM. Of note for this clone: The antigen this receptor binds is unknown. No much larger clonotype is one base removed from it; base qualities were not supplied.

T-cell subsets were not sorted, so the analysis was performed on bulk bone marrow. Bone marrow from 11 to 12 myelodysplastic syndrome patients was immunosequenced for TCR beta CDR3 regions before and after hypomethylating agent therapy. For longitudinal repertoire tracking, every patient provided one baseline bone marrow and two to three bone marrows collected at different post-treatment timepoints. Genomic DNA was isolated from whole bone marrow, and DNA quality was assessed with TapeStation, NanoDrop OneC and PicoGreen assays. The library was prepared using the immunoSEQ multiplex PCR assay. Each sample was run at survey resolution as two replicates of about 200 ng apiece, for a total of about 400 ng of DNA. Using multiplex PCR primers aimed at V and J genes, the hsTCRB kit picked up rearranged TCRB sequences in genomic DNA. The CDR3 region was amplified in a first PCR of 31 cycles using the QIAGEN Multiplex PCR Kit. A second PCR of 8 to 9 cycles attached sample barcodes and Illumina adapters to each replicate. Pooled libraries were quantified using a QuantStudio 6 and the KAPA library quantification kit. About 15 pM of pooled libraries was sequenced on an Illumina MiSeq using 156-cycle single-end reads plus a 15-cycle index read. Per the authors' processing: Of more than 150,000 unique clonotypes, roughly 1.8% were flagged by VDJdb annotation as previously reported viral-epitope-specific clonotypes. Raw reads were processed by the immunoSEQ Data Assistant and immunoSEQ Analyzer into normalized, annotated TCRB repertoires. Clonotypes were analyzed with the immunarch R package version 0.6.5 and BioAnalyzer. Before richness was estimated, every repertoire was downsampled to match the clone count of the smallest repertoire. Clonotypes were classified as expanded, contracted or novel by Fisher's exact tests, with novel defined as zero frequency before treatment. GLIPH2 clustered significantly changed CDR3 beta sequences using simulation_depth=1000 and kmer_min_depth=3, excluding CDR3s shorter than five residues. The source is immuneACCESS, and TCRdb retained only in-frame sequences with V and J called. Part of the clones is not carried over; for the studies checked, unresolved V genes explain less than half of this, and the remainder is unexplained. V and J calls and clone size are as listed in that table; D and trimming were resolved from the DNA. The sample yields thousands of clones; roughly four fifths were counted once. The ten largest clones capture 8% to 10% of the sample.

The sequencing used bone marrow, collected before or after starting hypomethylating agent treatment for myelodysplastic syndrome (not recorded which). The sequence was obtained from a human donor with myelodysplastic syndrome. This chain is built from TRBV28 and TRBJ2-1, with the D call perhaps TRBD1 or TRBD2, each one matching 5 bases. The CDR3 loop reads CASSPPGLINNEQFF. The nucleotides read TGTGCCAGCAGTCCGCCGGGGCTAATTAACAATGAGCAGTTCTTC.